This T cell receptor (beta chain) originates from a study of blood T cell repertoires in COVID-19. Study information: Specimens from acute and convalescent COVID-19 originated in the United States, Italy and Spain. Sources were T cells, B-cell-depleted T cells, or PBMCs; the material itself was cDNA or gDNA.

CDR1 is SGHTS and CDR2 is YDEGEE in the germline V gene. Between the trimmed V and J ends, which lost 0 bases and 0 bases, there was a span of 7 bases. The CDR3 loop spans 15 amino acids. Study processing details: Amplification of reference gene primers provided the estimated nucleated cell counts. Method: immunoSEQ multiplex PCR; TCRdb's copy keeps in-frame clones and lacks some. The D gene and trimming were derived from the DNA, and the V and J assignments and clone size from that table. Among around 290,000 clones listed, roughly 88% were seen once. Enrolled through a virtual design, the participants were between about 18 and 100 years of age and came from about two dozen US areas.

Material for sequencing was PBMCs or T cells enriched from blood (not recorded which). This receptor was obtained from a woman in her twenties or thirties who had recovered from COVID-19. The rearrangement joins TRBV5-8 to TRBJ1-5, with D unresolved. The CDR3 DNA follows: TGTGCCAGCAGCTTGGGACACCATAGCAATCAGCCCCAGCATTTT. This encodes CASSLGHHSNQPQHF. The variable domain in full, completed from reference TRBV5-8 and TRBJ1-5, reads EAGVTQSPTHLIKTRGQQATLRCSPISGHTSVYWYQQALGLGLQFLLWYDEGEERNRGNFPPRFSGRQFPNYSSELNVNALELEDSALYLCASSLGHHSNQPQHFGDGTRLSIL.